This entry concerns a single T cell receptor beta chain. Antigen unknown. The treatment denotes: 19 received Ad26.COV2.S at low or high dose, single or two shots; 5 received placebo; per-sample allocation not given. Material that was analyzed had been drawn on day 63 after the first vaccine or placebo injection. In Boston, an adult donor aged 18-55 years took part. Germline CDR1 SGHTA, CDR2 FQGTGA. Between the trimmed V and J ends, which lost 2 bases and 3 bases, there was a span of 2 bases. The CDR3 is 13 residues long. This specimen comes from a study of Ad26.COV2.S vaccination and SARS-CoV-2 variants. Across the whole study: Once, or twice with 56 days between doses, Ad26.COV2.S was given intramuscularly. The study, taken as a whole, reports: Greater spike-specific TCR breadth was seen in vaccine recipients than in placebo recipients. Vaccinated and placebo-treated recipients had similar non-spike TCR breadth.

The protocol was immunoSEQ multiplex PCR, while the TCRdb copy is restricted to in-frame clones and leaves out a portion. This repertoire shows roughly 380,000 clones, roughly 91% found once; its top ten account for about 3.4%. The rearrangement joins TRBV7-3 to TRBJ1-6; D gene ambiguous. Sequencing used peripheral blood, obtained in a trial of Ad26.COV2.S vaccine versus placebo. The TCR sequence derives from a person aged 18-65 years who received the Ad26.COV2.S COVID-19 vaccine or a placebo. CDR3 bases: TGTGCCAGCAGCTTATTCTATAATTCACCCCTCCACTTT. This translates into CASSLFYNSPLHF.